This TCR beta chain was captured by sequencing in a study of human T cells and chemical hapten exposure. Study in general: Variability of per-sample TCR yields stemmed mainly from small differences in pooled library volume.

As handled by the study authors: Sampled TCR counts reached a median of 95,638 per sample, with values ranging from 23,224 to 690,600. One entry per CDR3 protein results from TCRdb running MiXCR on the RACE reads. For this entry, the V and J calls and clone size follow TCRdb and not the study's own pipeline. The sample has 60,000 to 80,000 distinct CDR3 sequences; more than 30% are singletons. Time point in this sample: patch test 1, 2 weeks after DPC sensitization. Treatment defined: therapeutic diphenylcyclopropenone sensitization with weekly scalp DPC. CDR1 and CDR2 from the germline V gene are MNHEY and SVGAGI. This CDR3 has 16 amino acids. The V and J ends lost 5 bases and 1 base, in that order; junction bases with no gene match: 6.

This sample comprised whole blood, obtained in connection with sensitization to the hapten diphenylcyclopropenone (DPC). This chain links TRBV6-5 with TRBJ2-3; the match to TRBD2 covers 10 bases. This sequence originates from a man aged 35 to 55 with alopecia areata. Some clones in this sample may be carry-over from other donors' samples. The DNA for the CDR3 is TGTGCCAGCAGTATAGGGACTAGCGAACGCACAGATACGCAGTATTTT. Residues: CASSIGTSERTDTQYF.